This T cell receptor beta chain appears in the sequencing data of a study of shared clonotypes between healthy human individuals. V lost 4 bases and J 2 bases, leaving 9 bases between the germline ends. CDR3 length: 13 amino acids. Germline V gene lookup returns CDR1 SQVTM and CDR2 ANQGSEA. Sequenced by immunoSEQ multiplex PCR; TCRdb stores in-frame clones only, minus some. The data contain around 510,000 clones, about 80% of them seen just once; the ten biggest clones take up more than 10%. The source material was PBMCs. The J gene is TRBJ1-3, the V gene TRBV29-1; D might be TRBD1 (5 bases). The TCR originated in a woman aged 40 to 49 in good health. Some clones in this sample may be carry-over from other donors' samples. CDR3 nucleotides: TGCAGCGTTGGACGGGGGGCTGGAAACACCATATATTTT. Residues: CSVGRGAGNTIYF.